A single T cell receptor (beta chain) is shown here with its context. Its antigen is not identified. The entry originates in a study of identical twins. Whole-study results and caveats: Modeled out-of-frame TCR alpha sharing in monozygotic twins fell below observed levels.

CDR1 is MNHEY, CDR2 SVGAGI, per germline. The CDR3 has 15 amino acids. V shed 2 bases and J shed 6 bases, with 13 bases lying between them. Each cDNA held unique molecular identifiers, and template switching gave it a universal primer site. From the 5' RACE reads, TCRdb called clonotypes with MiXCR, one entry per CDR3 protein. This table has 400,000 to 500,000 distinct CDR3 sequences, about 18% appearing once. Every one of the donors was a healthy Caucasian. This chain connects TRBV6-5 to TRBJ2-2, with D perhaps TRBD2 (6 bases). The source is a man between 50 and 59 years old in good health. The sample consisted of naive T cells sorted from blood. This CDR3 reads CASSYRWRAAGELFF. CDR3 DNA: TGTGCCAGCAGTTACCGTTGGAGGGCGGCCGGGGAGCTGTTTTTT.